A selection of T cell receptor beta chains follows, all from one sample in a study of blood T cell repertoires in COVID-19. Method: immunoSEQ multiplex PCR; TCRdb's copy keeps in-frame clones and lacks some. This sample carries about 80,000 clones, around 82% of them seen once, and the ten largest clones take about a fifth. The sample comprised peripheral blood. These receptors were obtained from a human donor in a cohort sampled during active COVID-19. CDR3s include the opening cysteine and the closing phenylalanine or tryptophan. The D gene is left open where the match is weak. Where a row states a size, it is once, few, many or the class of an expanded clone; other rows omit it.

j_call: TRBJ1-3
v_call: TRBV6-6
clone_size: -
cdr3_length: 14
d_call: TRBD1
cdr3_aa: CASSTRGLGNTIYF
cdr3_nt: TGTGCCAGCAGTACCAGGGGGCTTGGAAACACCATATATTTT

j_call: TRBJ2-7
v_call: TRBV14
clone_size: -
cdr3_length: 15
d_call: TRBD1
cdr3_aa: CASSQLSTGAYEQYF
cdr3_nt: TGTGCCAGCAGCCAATTATCGACAGGGGCCTACGAGCAGTACTTC

j_call: TRBJ2-3
v_call: TRBV9
clone_size: -
cdr3_length: 17
d_call: -
cdr3_aa: CASSVVPDTLSTDTQYF
cdr3_nt: TGTGCCAGCAGCGTAGTTCCGGACACCCTAAGCACAGATACGCAGTATTTT

j_call: TRBJ1-5
v_call: TRBV20-1
clone_size: -
cdr3_length: 11
d_call: -
cdr3_aa: CSASSVGPQHF
cdr3_nt: TGCAGTGCTAGCAGTGTTGGGCCCCAGCATTTT

j_call: TRBJ2-1
v_call: TRBV3-1/TRBV3-2
clone_size: -
cdr3_length: 16
d_call: TRBD2
cdr3_aa: CASSQVVSGGAHEQFF
cdr3_nt: TGTGCCAGCAGCCAAGTGGTTAGCGGGGGGGCACATGAGCAGTTCTTC

j_call: TRBJ1-1
v_call: TRBV7-9
clone_size: -
cdr3_length: 15
d_call: -
cdr3_aa: CASSPLDTVNTEAFF
cdr3_nt: TGTGCCAGCAGCCCTCTTGACACCGTGAACACTGAAGCTTTCTTT

j_call: TRBJ1-2
v_call: TRBV7-8
clone_size: -
cdr3_length: 14
d_call: -
cdr3_aa: CASSPPRTLYGYTF
cdr3_nt: TGTGCCAGCAGCCCCCCCCGGACACTCTATGGCTACACCTTC

j_call: TRBJ2-7
v_call: TRBV14
clone_size: -
cdr3_length: 13
d_call: -
cdr3_aa: CASSQDRVGEQYF
cdr3_nt: TGTGCCAGCAGCCAAGACAGGGTTGGCGAGCAGTACTTC

j_call: TRBJ2-3
v_call: TRBV9
clone_size: -
cdr3_length: 15
d_call: -
cdr3_aa: CASSEHQGFTDTQYF
cdr3_nt: TGTGCCAGCAGCGAACACCAGGGGTTCACAGATACGCAGTATTTT

j_call: TRBJ1-6
v_call: TRBV3-1/TRBV3-2
clone_size: -
cdr3_length: 12
d_call: -
cdr3_aa: CASSVRDSPLHF
cdr3_nt: TGTGCCAGCAGCGTCAGGGATTCACCCCTCCACTTT

j_call: TRBJ1-5
v_call: TRBV2
clone_size: -
cdr3_length: 17
d_call: -
cdr3_aa: CASSYVSDSYSNQPQHF
cdr3_nt: TGTGCCAGCAGTTACGTTTCGGACAGTTATAGCAATCAGCCCCAGCATTTT

j_call: TRBJ2-7
v_call: TRBV3-1/TRBV3-2
clone_size: -
cdr3_length: 14
d_call: -
cdr3_aa: CASSQGSGSYEQYF
cdr3_nt: TGTGCCAGCAGCCAAGGCTCGGGGTCCTACGAGCAGTACTTC

j_call: TRBJ1-2
v_call: TRBV12-3/TRBV12-4
clone_size: -
cdr3_length: 13
d_call: TRBD1
cdr3_aa: CASSYTGDYGYTF
cdr3_nt: TGTGCCAGCAGCTACACAGGGGACTATGGCTACACCTTC

j_call: TRBJ1-1
v_call: TRBV11-2
clone_size: -
cdr3_length: 12
d_call: -
cdr3_aa: CASSFGLTEAFF
cdr3_nt: TGTGCCAGCAGCTTTGGACTCACTGAAGCTTTCTTT

j_call: TRBJ2-5
v_call: TRBV6-6
clone_size: -
cdr3_length: 15
d_call: TRBD1
cdr3_aa: CASSYPGTGKETQYF
cdr3_nt: TGTGCCAGCAGTTATCCCGGGACAGGGAAAGAGACCCAGTACTTC

j_call: TRBJ1-3
v_call: TRBV7-2
clone_size: -
cdr3_length: 15
d_call: TRBD1
cdr3_aa: CASSLTDRAGNTIYF
cdr3_nt: TGTGCCAGCAGCTTAACCGACAGGGCTGGAAACACCATATATTTT

j_call: TRBJ2-1
v_call: TRBV28
clone_size: -
cdr3_length: 16
d_call: TRBD1
cdr3_aa: CASSLSTGPSYNEQFF
cdr3_nt: TGTGCCAGCAGCCTATCGACAGGGCCTTCCTACAATGAGCAGTTCTTC

j_call: TRBJ1-2
v_call: TRBV28
clone_size: -
cdr3_length: 15
d_call: -
cdr3_aa: CASKEELEGWYGYTF
cdr3_nt: TGTGCCAGCAAGGAGGAATTGGAGGGATGGTATGGCTACACCTTC

j_call: TRBJ2-2
v_call: TRBV24-1
clone_size: -
cdr3_length: 16
d_call: -
cdr3_aa: CATSDFRGAYTGELFF
cdr3_nt: TGTGCCACCAGTGATTTCCGGGGGGCGTACACCGGGGAGCTGTTTTTT

j_call: TRBJ2-1
v_call: TRBV11-3
clone_size: few
cdr3_length: 16
d_call: TRBD1
cdr3_aa: CASSSSLWGQYNEQFF
cdr3_nt: TGTGCCAGCAGCTCATCACTGTGGGGACAGTACAATGAGCAGTTCTTC

j_call: TRBJ1-4
v_call: TRBV29-1
clone_size: -
cdr3_length: 12
d_call: -
cdr3_aa: CSAGGANEKLFF
cdr3_nt: TGCAGCGCTGGAGGGGCTAATGAAAAACTGTTTTTT

j_call: TRBJ1-2
v_call: TRBV28
clone_size: -
cdr3_length: 10
d_call: -
cdr3_aa: CATGLYGYTF
cdr3_nt: TGTGCCACAGGCCTCTATGGCTACACCTTC

j_call: TRBJ2-2
v_call: TRBV19
clone_size: -
cdr3_length: 15
d_call: -
cdr3_aa: CASSAGRVNTGELFF
cdr3_nt: TGTGCCAGTAGTGCGGGGAGAGTGAACACCGGGGAGCTGTTTTTT

j_call: TRBJ2-7
v_call: TRBV7-2
clone_size: -
cdr3_length: 16
d_call: -
cdr3_aa: CASSLDSGGSSYEQYF
cdr3_nt: TGTGCCAGCAGCTTAGACTCAGGTGGCTCCTCCTACGAGCAGTACTTC

j_call: TRBJ2-1
v_call: TRBV10-2
clone_size: -
cdr3_length: 14
d_call: -
cdr3_aa: CASSLQGSNNEQFF
cdr3_nt: TGCGCCAGCAGTTTGCAGGGCTCGAACAATGAGCAGTTCTTC

j_call: TRBJ2-5
v_call: TRBV24-1
clone_size: -
cdr3_length: 17
d_call: TRBD1
cdr3_aa: CATSPAGTGGKRETQYF
cdr3_nt: TGTGCCACCAGCCCTGCCGGGACAGGGGGAAAAAGAGAGACCCAGTACTTC

j_call: TRBJ2-3
v_call: TRBV19
clone_size: -
cdr3_length: 17
d_call: TRBD2
cdr3_aa: CASSNPGVAGNTDTQYF
cdr3_nt: TGTGCCAGTAGTAACCCAGGGGTAGCGGGGAACACAGATACGCAGTATTTT

j_call: TRBJ2-1
v_call: TRBV19
clone_size: -
cdr3_length: 16
d_call: TRBD1
cdr3_aa: CASSRTGWASYNEQFF
cdr3_nt: TGTGCCAGTAGCCGGACAGGGTGGGCATCCTACAATGAGCAGTTCTTC

j_call: TRBJ1-5
v_call: TRBV2
clone_size: -
cdr3_length: 15
d_call: TRBD1
cdr3_aa: CASTLGQTSNQPQHF
cdr3_nt: TGTGCCAGCACCCTGGGACAGACTAGCAATCAGCCCCAGCATTTT

j_call: TRBJ1-1
v_call: TRBV5-8
clone_size: -
cdr3_length: 15
d_call: -
cdr3_aa: CASSLVPGMNTEAFF
cdr3_nt: TGTGCCAGCAGCTTGGTTCCGGGGATGAACACTGAAGCTTTCTTT

j_call: TRBJ2-7
v_call: TRBV3-1/TRBV3-2
clone_size: -
cdr3_length: 13
d_call: -
cdr3_aa: CASSQGGLYEQYF
cdr3_nt: TGTGCCAGCAGCCAAGGCGGTCTCTACGAGCAGTACTTC

j_call: TRBJ2-5
v_call: TRBV4-1
clone_size: -
cdr3_length: 15
d_call: -
cdr3_aa: CASSQSGHNQETQYF
cdr3_nt: TGCGCCAGCAGCCAATCCGGACACAACCAAGAGACCCAGTACTTC

j_call: TRBJ1-5
v_call: TRBV2
clone_size: -
cdr3_length: 18
d_call: TRBD1
cdr3_aa: CASSDPIFRTGGFQPQHF
cdr3_nt: TGTGCCAGCAGTGATCCAATTTTCCGGACAGGGGGCTTTCAGCCCCAGCATTTT

j_call: TRBJ2-7
v_call: TRBV7-2
clone_size: -
cdr3_length: 14
d_call: -
cdr3_aa: CASSLGPSSYEQYF
cdr3_nt: TGTGCCAGCAGCTTGGGCCCGAGCTCCTACGAGCAGTACTTC

j_call: TRBJ2-2
v_call: TRBV19
clone_size: -
cdr3_length: 15
d_call: TRBD2
cdr3_aa: CASSIDRGGTGELFF
cdr3_nt: TGTGCCAGTAGTATAGATCGGGGGGGCACCGGGGAGCTGTTTTTT

j_call: TRBJ1-1
v_call: TRBV18
clone_size: -
cdr3_length: 12
d_call: TRBD1
cdr3_aa: CASSPDRGLAFF
cdr3_nt: TGTGCCAGCTCACCAGACAGGGGGCTAGCTTTCTTT

j_call: TRBJ1-2
v_call: TRBV3-1/TRBV3-2
clone_size: -
cdr3_length: 15
d_call: TRBD1
cdr3_aa: CASSPRTGTVIGYTF
cdr3_nt: TGTGCCAGCAGCCCCCGAACCGGGACAGTAATCGGCTACACCTTC

j_call: TRBJ1-4
v_call: TRBV28
clone_size: -
cdr3_length: 14
d_call: TRBD1
cdr3_aa: CASSSGQGYEKLFF
cdr3_nt: TGTGCCAGCAGTTCGGGACAGGGGTACGAAAAACTGTTTTTT

j_call: TRBJ2-1
v_call: TRBV5-1
clone_size: -
cdr3_length: 15
d_call: TRBD2
cdr3_aa: CASSLSAGTGYEQFF
cdr3_nt: TGCGCCAGCAGCTTGTCAGCGGGGACTGGCTATGAGCAGTTCTTC

j_call: TRBJ1-5
v_call: TRBV19
clone_size: -
cdr3_length: 14
d_call: TRBD1
cdr3_aa: CASSIARGNQPQHF
cdr3_nt: TGTGCCAGTAGTATAGCCAGGGGGAACCAGCCCCAGCATTTT

j_call: TRBJ1-2
v_call: TRBV5-5
clone_size: many
cdr3_length: 12
d_call: -
cdr3_aa: CASSPEAKGYTF
cdr3_nt: TGTGCCAGCAGCCCCGAGGCGAAAGGCTACACCTTC

j_call: TRBJ2-3
v_call: TRBV7-7
clone_size: -
cdr3_length: 16
d_call: TRBD2
cdr3_aa: CASSPTSGGSTDTQYF
cdr3_nt: TGTGCTAGCAGCCCGACTAGCGGGGGGAGCACAGATACGCAGTATTTT

j_call: TRBJ1-2
v_call: TRBV28
clone_size: -
cdr3_length: 11
d_call: -
cdr3_aa: CASSFQNGYTF
cdr3_nt: TGTGCCAGCAGTTTTCAGAACGGCTACACCTTC

j_call: TRBJ2-7
v_call: TRBV7-8
clone_size: -
cdr3_length: 15
d_call: -
cdr3_aa: CASSLARRFSYEQYF
cdr3_nt: TGTGCCAGCAGCTTAGCGCGCAGGTTCTCCTACGAGCAGTACTTC

j_call: TRBJ1-3
v_call: TRBV6-8
clone_size: -
cdr3_length: 15
d_call: TRBD1
cdr3_aa: CASRRLRGLGNTIYF
cdr3_nt: TGTGCCAGCAGACGACTCAGGGGGCTCGGAAACACCATATATTTT

j_call: TRBJ1-6
v_call: TRBV5-1
clone_size: few
cdr3_length: 15
d_call: TRBD1
cdr3_aa: CASSPWTGSDSPLHF
cdr3_nt: TGCGCCAGCAGCCCTTGGACAGGGTCTGATTCACCCCTCCACTTT

j_call: TRBJ1-1
v_call: TRBV18
clone_size: -
cdr3_length: 16
d_call: -
cdr3_aa: CASSQRQAPKNTEAFF
cdr3_nt: TGTGCCAGCTCACAACGCCAGGCCCCGAAAAACACTGAAGCTTTCTTT

j_call: TRBJ2-1
v_call: TRBV19
clone_size: -
cdr3_length: 19
d_call: TRBD2
cdr3_aa: CASSIGATPQRGVVDEQFF
cdr3_nt: TGTGCCAGTAGTATAGGCGCAACGCCTCAGCGGGGGGTAGTAGATGAGCAGTTCTTC

j_call: TRBJ1-2
v_call: TRBV6-6
clone_size: many
cdr3_length: 12
d_call: -
cdr3_aa: CATSTNNYGYTF
cdr3_nt: TGTGCCACCTCGACAAACAACTATGGCTACACCTTC

j_call: TRBJ2-2
v_call: TRBV25-1
clone_size: -
cdr3_length: 13
d_call: -
cdr3_aa: CASSESPPGELFF
cdr3_nt: TGTGCCAGCAGTGAAAGCCCTCCCGGGGAGCTGTTTTTT

j_call: TRBJ2-1
v_call: TRBV28
clone_size: -
cdr3_length: 14
d_call: TRBD2
cdr3_aa: CASTPGGSYNEQFF
cdr3_nt: TGTGCCAGCACCCCGGGGGGTTCCTACAATGAGCAGTTCTTC

j_call: TRBJ1-2
v_call: TRBV7-9
clone_size: -
cdr3_length: 13
d_call: -
cdr3_aa: CASSFRGNYGYTF
cdr3_nt: TGTGCCAGCAGCTTCAGGGGCAACTATGGCTACACCTTC

j_call: TRBJ2-5
v_call: TRBV3-1/TRBV3-2
clone_size: -
cdr3_length: 15
d_call: -
cdr3_aa: CASSQAVGGWETQYF
cdr3_nt: TGTGCCAGCAGCCAAGCGGTGGGGGGTTGGGAGACCCAGTACTTC

j_call: TRBJ1-1
v_call: TRBV7-6
clone_size: -
cdr3_length: 13
d_call: -
cdr3_aa: CASSRSENTEAFF
cdr3_nt: TGTGCCAGCAGCCGCAGCGAAAACACTGAAGCTTTCTTT

j_call: TRBJ1-1
v_call: TRBV10-2
clone_size: -
cdr3_length: 12
d_call: -
cdr3_aa: CASSERLTEAFF
cdr3_nt: TGCGCCAGCAGTGAGAGATTAACTGAGGCTTTCTTT

j_call: TRBJ2-3
v_call: TRBV28
clone_size: -
cdr3_length: 16
d_call: TRBD2
cdr3_aa: CASSLWQRGTPDTQYF
cdr3_nt: TGTGCCAGCAGTTTATGGCAGCGGGGGACCCCAGATACGCAGTATTTT

j_call: TRBJ1-1
v_call: TRBV6-5
clone_size: -
cdr3_length: 14
d_call: TRBD1
cdr3_aa: CASSIRGRVTEAFF
cdr3_nt: TGTGCCAGCAGTATCAGGGGGCGGGTCACTGAAGCTTTCTTT

j_call: TRBJ1-4
v_call: TRBV15
clone_size: -
cdr3_length: 15
d_call: -
cdr3_aa: CATSSRGRGNEKLFF
cdr3_nt: TGTGCCACCAGCAGTCGGGGCAGGGGTAATGAAAAACTGTTTTTT

j_call: TRBJ1-4
v_call: TRBV6-5
clone_size: -
cdr3_length: 13
d_call: -
cdr3_aa: CASRASRGGELFF
cdr3_nt: TGTGCCAGCAGGGCCTCCCGTGGGGGCGAACTGTTTTTT